The T cell receptor beta chain under discussion was sequenced for a study of T cell changes during pregnancy in multiple sclerosis. Clones were sequenced by immunoSEQ multiplex PCR, and TCRdb holds only the in-frame ones, with some missing. The data show approximately 63,000 clones, around 91% seen once. This CDR3 is 15 amino acids long. CDR1 and CDR2 from the germline V gene are SGHRS and YFSETQ. Trimming removed 0 bases at V and 4 bases at J, with 11 bases between. V usage is TRBV5-1 and J usage is TRBJ1-3; D is perhaps TRBD1 (6 bases). The receptor was isolated from a female donor in good health, enrolled as a control in a pregnancy study. Specimen: peripheral blood, collected in the third trimester of pregnancy. CDR3 sequence reads: CASSLGQGNGNTIYF. The DNA of the CDR3 is TGCGCCAGCAGCTTGGGGCAGGGGAACGGAAACACCATATATTTT.